This T cell receptor (beta chain) is drawn from a study of regulatory T cells in long-lasting Graves disease. Study background: Persistent cases were those of Graves' disease that involved over 5 years of antithyroid drugs with positive TSH receptor antibodies. Study results and caveats: Persistent disease was associated with favored TRBV28 usage and with favored use of TRBJ1-2 and TRBJ2-5. Whereas new patients shared 1,000 or so public clonotypes, persistent patients shared more, at about 2,700.

This CDR3 is built from 14 residues. Germline V gene sequence: CDR1 SEHNR, CDR2 FQNEAQ (reference sequence). The V gene lost 5 bases and the J gene lost 5 bases, with 15 bases spanning the gap. Library construction for TCR beta used iRepertoire HTBI primers and Arm-PCR of CDR3 regions. A single record per CDR3 protein comes from TCRdb applying MiXCR to the multiplex PCR reads. The table has 350,000 to 500,000 distinct CDR3 sequences, approximately 22% seen once. This clonotype was detected only a few times. Its antigen remains unknown. Time point defined: persistent/refractory GD, antithyroid drugs over 5 years with positive TRAb. Making the TCR library involved RNA that had been extracted from PBMCs.

Specimen: peripheral blood mononuclear cells (PBMCs), collected when the disease was refractory, from a patient treated with antithyroid drugs. This sequence joins TRBV7-9 and TRBJ1-1; no firm D call. The TCR comes from a female donor with Graves disease. CDR3 protein: CASSPKEAGTEAFF. CDR3 coding DNA: TGTGCCAGCAGCCCAAAGGAGGCGGGGACTGAAGCTTTCTTT.